This T cell receptor beta chain was profiled in a study of breast tumors, draining lymph nodes, adjacent tissues. Notes on the study in general: Tumors had less TCR diversity than lymph nodes, more than nontumor tissue. Data fit most tumor T cells coming from lymph node, expanding in tumor. Tumor and nontumor repertoires were significantly more similar in luminal-like than in basal-like breast cancer.

CDR1 and CDR2 from the germline V gene are SNHLY and FYNNEI. The length of the CDR3 is 12 residues. Trimming removed 4 bases at V and 5 bases at J, with 6 bases between. This clonotype has only a few counts. The antigen is undetermined. TCRdb re-called the multiplex PCR reads with MiXCR, one entry per CDR3 protein. Of some 100,000 distinct CDR3 sequences listed, approximately 22% were seen once; the top ten hold around 1.2%. The lymph nodes were axillary draining lymph nodes from breast cancer patients. The source is a female donor with breast cancer. Some clones in this sample may be carry-over from other donors' samples. V is TRBV2 and J is TRBJ2-4; D gene uncertain. The sequencing sample was made of axillary lymph node tissue. This CDR3 reads CASSAKENIQYF. CDR3 nucleotides: TGTGCCAGCAGTGCGAAGGAAAACATTCAGTACTTC.